The sequence of this TCR beta chain was determined in a study of OX40 agonist ivuxolimab in advanced cancers. Overall study results and limits: Blood T cells, both CD4+ and CD8+, expanded clonally by week 6 at 0.1 to 3.0 mg/kg. Compared with CD4+, CD8+ T cells on average had more expanded clones.

The germline V gene has CDR1 SGDLS and CDR2 YYNGEE. CDR3 length: 16 residues. A remark on this clone: The target antigen is unknown.

The repertoire was sequenced with immunoSEQ multiplex PCR; TCRdb's copy has only in-frame clones and lacks some. Counted here are 35,000 to 55,000 clones, approximately 80% occurring once; the ten biggest clones make up approximately 7.5%. This TCR was recovered from an adult with an advanced solid tumor such as melanoma, head and neck, liver or kidney cancer. The rearrangement joins TRBV9 to TRBJ2-5; TRBD2 matches 7 bases. The assigned J gene may be wrong: the sequence end matches TRBJ2-7 better. The material was CD4+ or CD8+ T cells sorted from blood, obtained in a trial of the OX40 agonist ivuxolimab. CDR3 sequence: CASSVGSGASSYEQYF. The CDR3 nucleotides are TGTGCCAGCAGCGTAGGGAGCGGGGCGTCGTCCTACGAGCAGTACTTC.